A single sample gave rise to the 5 T cell receptor beta chains below, sequenced in a study of Graves' ophthalmopathy and Graves' hyperthyroidism. Transcripts of RNA were the source for amplifying TCR beta CDR3 regions. Investigators did first-round RT-PCR with HTBI primers, then second-round multiplex PCR. MiXCR was run by TCRdb on the multiplex PCR reads, yielding one entry per CDR3 protein. This sample has under 350,000 distinct CDR3 sequences, with about a sixth found just once. Source material: peripheral blood. The receptors originated from an adult man with Graves' ophthalmopathy.

This clonotype came up many times. CDR3 region: CSALVRETQYF. In DNA, the CDR3 is TGCAGTGCCCTTGTGAGAGAGACCCAGTACTTC. The chain carries TRBV29-1 and TRBJ2-5; D is unclear. From germline, CDR1 is SQVTM and CDR2 ANQGSEA. The CDR3 runs 11 residues.

This clonotype was recorded at least ten times. The chain recombines TRBV19 with TRBJ1-1; D is undetermined. The V end was cut by 2 bases, the J end by 5 bases, with 9 bases between. Per germline, CDR1 LNHDA and CDR2 SQIVND (reference sequence). There are 13 residues in the CDR3. CDR3 protein: CASSIKRDTEAFF. The CDR3 region has the DNA TGTGCCAGTAGTATAAAACGTGATACTGAAGCTTTCTTT. The entire variable domain, with the rest obtained from reference TRBV19 and TRBJ1-1, is as follows: DGGITQSPKYLFRKEGQNVTLSCEQNLNHDAMYWYRQDPGQGLRLIYYSQIVNDFQKGDIAEGYSVSREKKESFPLTVTSAQKNPTAFYLCASSIKRDTEAFFGQGTRLTVV.

This clonotype was counted a single time. Because the CDR3 is missing its conserved closing phenylalanine or tryptophan, this is likely a read error. Because the CDR3's place on the DNA is in doubt, the DNA is left out and the CDR3 is given as listed by TCRdb. This CDR3 reads CASTYFRTSGRSA. The J gene is TRBJ2-7, the V gene TRBV6-5; the D segment call TRBD2 is taken from the table without a DNA check. Germline CDR1 reads MNHEY; CDR2 reads SVGAGI. The CDR3 extends over 13 residues, inclusive of both ends.

This clonotype was seen many times. The V gene is TRBV9, the J gene TRBJ2-5; D is undetermined. The V gene's germline CDR1 is SGDLS and CDR2 YYNGEE. The CDR3 runs to 13 residues. The V end lost 4 bases, the J end lost 5 bases, and 12 bases lay between the germline ends. This CDR3 is CASSFRVQETQYF. The CDR3, as DNA: TGTGCCAGCAGCTTTAGGGTACAGGAGACCCAGTACTTC. The full variable domain, completed using reference TRBV9 and TRBJ2-5, is DSGVTQTPKHLITATGQRVTLRCSPRSGDLSVYWYQQSLDQGLQFLIQYYNGEERAKGNILERFSAQQFPDLHSELNLSSLELGDSALYFCASSFRVQETQYFGPGTRLLVL.

The sample holds many counts of this clonotype. V usage is TRBV7-8 and J usage is TRBJ2-7; 11 nucleotides align to TRBD2. The CDR3 is made up of 18 amino acids. The germline V gene has CDR1 SGHVS and CDR2 FQNEAQ. Trimming took 1 base from V and 1 from J; bases not matched to a gene: 9. The CDR3 is CASSLGGLLAGASYEQYF. In DNA form, the CDR3 reads TGTGCCAGCAGCTTAGGGGGGTTACTAGCGGGGGCTTCCTACGAGCAGTACTTC.